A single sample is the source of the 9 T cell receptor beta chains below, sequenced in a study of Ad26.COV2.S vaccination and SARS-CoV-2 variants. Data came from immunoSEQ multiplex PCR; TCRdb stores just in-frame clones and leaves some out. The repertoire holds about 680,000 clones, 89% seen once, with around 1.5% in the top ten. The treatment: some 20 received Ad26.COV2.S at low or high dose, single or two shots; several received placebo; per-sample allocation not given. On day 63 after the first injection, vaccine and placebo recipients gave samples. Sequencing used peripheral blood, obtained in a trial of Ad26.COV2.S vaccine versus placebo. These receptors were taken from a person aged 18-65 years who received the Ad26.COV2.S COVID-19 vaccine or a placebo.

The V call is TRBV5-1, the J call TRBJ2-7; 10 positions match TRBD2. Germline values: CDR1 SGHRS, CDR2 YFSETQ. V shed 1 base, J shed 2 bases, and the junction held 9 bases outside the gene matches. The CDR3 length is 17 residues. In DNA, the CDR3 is TGCGCCAGCAGCTTGAGACTAGCGGGCGTTTCCCCCTACGAGCAGTACTTC. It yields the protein CASSLRLAGVSPYEQYF.

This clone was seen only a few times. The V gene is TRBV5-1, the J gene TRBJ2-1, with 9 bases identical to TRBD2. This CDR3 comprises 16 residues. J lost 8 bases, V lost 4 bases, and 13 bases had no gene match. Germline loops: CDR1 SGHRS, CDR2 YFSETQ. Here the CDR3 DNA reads TGCGCCAGCAGCCTAAACACCGGGACTAGCAGCCATGAGCAGTTCTTC. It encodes CASSLNTGTSSHEQFF.

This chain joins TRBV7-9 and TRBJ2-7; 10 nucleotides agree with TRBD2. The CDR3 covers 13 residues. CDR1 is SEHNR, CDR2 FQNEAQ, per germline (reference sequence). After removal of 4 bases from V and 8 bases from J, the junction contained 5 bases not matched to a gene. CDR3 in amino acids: CASSWGLAIQQYF. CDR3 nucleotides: TGTGCCAGCAGCTGGGGACTAGCGATACAGCAGTACTTC. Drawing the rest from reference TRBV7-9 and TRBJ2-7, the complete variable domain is DTGVSQNPRHKITKRGQNVTFRCDPISEHNRLYWYRQTLGQGPEFLTYFQNEAQLEKSRLLSDRFSAERPKGSFSTLEIQRTEQGDSAMYLCASSWGLAIQQYFGPGTRLTVT.

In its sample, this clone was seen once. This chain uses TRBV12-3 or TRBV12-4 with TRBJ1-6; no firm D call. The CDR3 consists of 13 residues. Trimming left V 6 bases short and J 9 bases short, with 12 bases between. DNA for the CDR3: TGTGCCAGCAGGTCCCAGGCGCGTTCACCCCTCCACTTT. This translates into CASRSQARSPLHF.

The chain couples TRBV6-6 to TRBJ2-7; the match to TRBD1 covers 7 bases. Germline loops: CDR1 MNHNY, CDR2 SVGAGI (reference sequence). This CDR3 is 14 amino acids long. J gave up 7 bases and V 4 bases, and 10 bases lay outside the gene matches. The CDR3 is CASSSSGGGYEQYF. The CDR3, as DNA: TGTGCCAGCAGTTCTTCAGGGGGTGGCTATGAGCAGTACTTC.

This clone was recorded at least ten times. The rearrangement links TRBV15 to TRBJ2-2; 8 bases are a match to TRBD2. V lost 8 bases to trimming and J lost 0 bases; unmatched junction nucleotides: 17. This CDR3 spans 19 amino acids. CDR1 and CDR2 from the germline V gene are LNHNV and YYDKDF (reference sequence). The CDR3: CATLGKERETSANTGELFF. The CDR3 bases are TGTGCCACCTTGGGGAAAGAGCGGGAGACCTCCGCGAACACCGGGGAGCTGTTTTTT.

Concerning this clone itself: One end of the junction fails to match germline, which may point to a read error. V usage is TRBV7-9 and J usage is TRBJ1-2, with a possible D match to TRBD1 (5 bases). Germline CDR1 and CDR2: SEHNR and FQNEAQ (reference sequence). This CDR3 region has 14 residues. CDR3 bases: TGTGCCAGCAGCCCCAAGGGACTGCCCTATGGCTACATCTTC. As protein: CASSPKGLPYGYIF.

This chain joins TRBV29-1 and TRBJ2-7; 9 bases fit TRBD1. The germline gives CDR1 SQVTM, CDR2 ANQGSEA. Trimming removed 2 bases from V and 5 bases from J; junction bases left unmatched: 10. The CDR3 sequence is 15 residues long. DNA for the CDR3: TGCAGCGTTGAAAAGTACGGGACAGGGCTCAACGAGCAGTACTTC. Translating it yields CSVEKYGTGLNEQYF.

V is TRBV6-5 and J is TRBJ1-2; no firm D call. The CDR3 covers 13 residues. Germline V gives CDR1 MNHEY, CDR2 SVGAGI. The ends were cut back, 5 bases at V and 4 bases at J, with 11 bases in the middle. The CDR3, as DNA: TGTGCCAGCAGTACCCACGAACTCTATGGCTACACCTTC. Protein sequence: CASSTHELYGYTF.